The rows below give T cell receptor beta chains drawn from one sample of a study of OX40 agonist ivuxolimab in advanced cancers. Only in-frame clones appear in the TCRdb table, and some are missing; sequencing was by immunoSEQ multiplex PCR. The table records 25,000 to 35,000 clones, approximately 80% of them present only once. The sample in question was CD4+ or CD8+ T cells sorted from blood, obtained in a trial of the OX40 agonist ivuxolimab. The origin of the receptors is an adult with an advanced solid tumor such as melanoma, head and neck, liver or kidney cancer. The CDR3 runs from the conserved cysteine through the conserved F or W. A D gene is named only where the DNA matches it firmly. For some rows the clone size is stated as once, few or many, or as a class when expanded; others skip it.

j_call v_call clone_size d_call cdr3_aa cdr3_nt
TRBJ1-1 TRBV5-1 . . CASRKTRDYTEAFF TGCGCCAGCAGGAAAACTAGGGATTACACTGAAGCTTTCTTT
TRBJ2-7 TRBV14 . . CASSQDRTAARVQYF TGTGCCAGCAGCCAAGACCGAACTGCCGCAAGAGTGCAGTACTTC
TRBJ2-3 TRBV2 . . CADEEGPGTRPTDTQYF TGTGCTGATGAGGAGGGTCCCGGGACAAGACCCACAGATACGCAGTATTTT
TRBJ1-1 TRBV5-4 few . CASSLAGWGRNTEAFF TGTGCCAGCAGCTTGGCGGGGTGGGGGAGGAACACTGAAGCTTTCTTT
TRBJ2-3 TRBV5-1 . . CASSSWGLLGDTQYF TGCGCCAGCAGCTCGTGGGGGCTATTAGGGGATACGCAGTATTTT
TRBJ2-3 TRBV27 . TRBD1 CASRRAGTGDTDTQYF TGTGCCAGCAGGCGAGCCGGGACAGGGGACACAGATACGCAGTATTTT
TRBJ1-1 TRBV18 few TRBD1 CASSSGQGTEAFF TGTGCCAGCTCATCCGGACAGGGGACTGAAGCTTTCTTT
TRBJ1-5 TRBV18 once . CASSPTADQPQHF TGTGCCAGCTCACCGACTGCGGATCAGCCCCAGCATTTT
TRBJ2-1 TRBV19 . . CASSPPSGQGSHNEQFF TGTGCCAGTAGTCCCCCCTCGGGGCAGGGGTCCCACAATGAGCAGTTCTTC
TRBJ2-3 TRBV2 . . CASSEMGSTDTQYF TGTGCCAGCAGTGAAATGGGGAGCACAGATACGCAGTATTTT
TRBJ1-2 TRBV7-9 . . CASSLSGIRAFNYGYTF TGTGCCAGCAGCTTATCGGGCATTCGGGCTTTTAACTATGGCTACACCTTC
TRBJ1-1 TRBV10-3 . . CAISESTVIPRAFF TGTGCCATCAGTGAGTCGACGGTCATCCCTAGAGCTTTCTTT
TRBJ2-5 TRBV5-1 . . CASSVNPGAQETQYF TGCGCCAGCAGCGTTAACCCCGGAGCGCAAGAGACCCAGTACTTC
TRBJ2-3 TRBV30 . . CAWSVRQTRTDTQYF TGTGCCTGGAGTGTACGGCAGACCCGCACAGATACGCAGTATTTT
TRBJ1-2 TRBV27 few TRBD1 CASRPRQGVEYGYTF TGTGCCAGCAGGCCACGCCAGGGGGTAGAGTATGGCTACACCTTC
TRBJ1-6 TRBV10-1 . . CASSQGFNSPLHF TGCGCCAGCAGTCAGGGGTTCAATTCACCCCTCCACTTT
TRBJ1-4 TRBV11-2 . TRBD1 CASSPGGSFEKLFF TGTGCCAGCAGCCCAGGGGGCAGTTTTGAAAAACTGTTTTTT
TRBJ2-7 TRBV21-1 . . CASSKDNRSIPYYEQYF TGTGCCAGCAGCAAAGACAACAGGTCGATTCCTTACTACGAGCAGTACTTC
TRBJ2-7 TRBV9 once . CASSVGSSYEQYF TGTGCCAGCAGCGTAGGCAGTTCCTACGAGCAGTACTTC
TRBJ2-2 TRBV5-4 . . CASSANTGELFF TGTGCCAGCTCCGCGAACACCGGGGAGCTGTTTTTT
TRBJ1-6 TRBV9 . . CASSAEGNSPLHF TGTGCCAGCAGCGCCGAGGGAAATTCACCCCTCCACTTT
TRBJ2-2 TRBV5-1 . . CASSAEGPGLTGELFF TGCGCCAGCAGCGCTGAAGGGCCAGGGTTAACCGGGGAGCTGTTTTTT
TRBJ1-4 TRBV6-5 . TRBD1 CASSHGGQGREKLFF TGTGCCAGCAGTCACGGGGGACAGGGAAGGGAAAAACTGTTTTTT
TRBJ2-5 TRBV29-1 few TRBD2 CSGTSGTTSETQYF TGCAGCGGAACCTCCGGGACTACATCTGAGACCCAGTACTTC
TRBJ1-1 TRBV5-1 few TRBD1 CASSPGQANTEAFF TGCGCCAGCAGCCCGGGACAGGCTAACACTGAAGCTTTCTTT
TRBJ2-1 TRBV10-3 . TRBD2 CAISDLASGGQQFF TGTGCCATCAGTGATCTGGCTAGCGGGGGGCAGCAGTTCTTC
TRBJ1-2 TRBV18 . TRBD1 CASSPTGVISSYGYTF TGTGCCAGCTCACCGACAGGGGTGATCTCTTCCTATGGCTACACCTTC
TRBJ2-3 TRBV7-9 . . CASSTQDGTQYF TGTGCCAGCAGCACACAGGATGGAACGCAGTATTTT
TRBJ2-1 TRBV27 . . CASSRPTRLDEQFF TGTGCCAGCAGCCGACCTACTAGGTTAGATGAGCAGTTCTTC
TRBJ2-5 TRBV20-1 . . CSARDRVTQYF TGCAGTGCTAGAGACCGAGTAACCCAGTACTTC
TRBJ1-2 TRBV2 . . CASSRPTTPYGYTF TGTGCCAGCAGCCGACCGACAACTCCCTATGGCTACACCTTC
TRBJ1-2 TRBV10-3 . . CARQCYGYTF TGTGCCCGACAGTGCTATGGCTACACCTTC
TRBJ2-7 TRBV20-1 . . CSARGGQSKYF TGCAGTGCTAGGGGAGGACAGTCAAAGTACTTC
TRBJ2-7 TRBV19 . TRBD1 CASSIKGQGYYEQYF TGTGCCAGTAGTATAAAGGGACAGGGATACTACGAGCAGTACTTC
TRBJ2-2 TRBV2 . TRBD1 CASREGTGDTGELFF TGTGCCAGCAGAGAAGGGACAGGTGATACCGGGGAGCTGTTTTTT